This T cell receptor (beta chain) appears in the sequencing data of a study of blood T cell repertoires in COVID-19. The CDR3 spans 15 residues. From germline, CDR1 is KGHDR and CDR2 SFDVKD. With V trimmed by 12 bases and J by 0 bases, 7 bases remained unmatched. Cohort 3 donors were reported recovered after two negative PCRs, clearance, or symptom resolution. Method: immunoSEQ multiplex PCR; TCRdb's copy keeps in-frame clones and lacks some. The data contain about 340,000 clones, more than 85% of them singletons. The receptor was isolated from a woman younger than 45 who had recovered from COVID-19. Input material: PBMCs or T cells enriched from blood (not recorded which). The chain carries TRBV24-1 and TRBJ2-6; 7 nucleotides align to TRBD1. CDR3 DNA sequence: TGTGCCGTAGATGACAGGGCCTCTGGGGCCAACGTCCTGACTTTC. This sequence encodes CAVDDRASGANVLTF.